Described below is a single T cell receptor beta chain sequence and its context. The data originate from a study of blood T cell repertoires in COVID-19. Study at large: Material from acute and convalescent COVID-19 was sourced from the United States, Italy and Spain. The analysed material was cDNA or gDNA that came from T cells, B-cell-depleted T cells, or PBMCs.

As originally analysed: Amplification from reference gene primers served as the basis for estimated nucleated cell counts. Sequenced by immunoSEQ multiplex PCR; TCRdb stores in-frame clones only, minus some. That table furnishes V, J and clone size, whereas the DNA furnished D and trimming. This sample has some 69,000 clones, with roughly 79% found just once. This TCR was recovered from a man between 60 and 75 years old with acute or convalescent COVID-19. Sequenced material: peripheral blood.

DNA for the CDR3: TGTGCCAGTAGTATACTAGGCACAGGACGAAATGAGCAGTTCTTC. This sequence encodes CASSILGTGRNEQFF. The chain joins TRBV19 to TRBJ2-1, with D tentatively TRBD1 (5 bases). This CDR3 is built from 15 residues. The V gene lost 2 bases and the J gene lost 7 bases, with 15 bases spanning the gap. Per the germline V gene, CDR1 is LNHDA and CDR2 is SQIVND (reference sequence).